The 26 T cell receptor beta chains listed next were all sequenced from one sample in a study of cytomegalovirus exposure and HLA in healthy donors. This PCR relied on a set of 60 Vbeta primers and 13 Jbeta primers. The method was immunoSEQ multiplex PCR; TCRdb's version includes in-frame clones alone and lacks a portion of them. The sample records 200,000 or so clones, 82% being singletons. The source material was PBMCs. Receptors originate from a boy between 2 and 10 years old in good health and CMV-seronegative.

V is TRBV6-5 and J is TRBJ1-1; D unresolved. The CDR3 has 13 residues. V dropped 5 bases and J dropped 1 base, with 8 bases sitting between them. Germline V lookup: CDR1 MNHEY, CDR2 SVGAGI. The CDR3 loop reads CASSQFGNTEAFF. The CDR3 DNA is TGTGCCAGCAGTCAGTTTGGGAACACTGAAGCTTTCTTT.

This clone was detected a few times. The chain couples TRBV6-1 to TRBJ1-2; 9 nucleotides match TRBD1. Per germline, CDR1 MNHNS and CDR2 SASEGT. CDR3 length: 14 residues. The V and J ends lost 7 bases and 7 bases, in that order; junction bases with no gene match: 10. CDR3 DNA: TGTGCCAGCAACCTACAACAGGGGGCTAGTGGCTACACCTTC. The encoded protein is CASNLQQGASGYTF.

This clone was seen just once. The chain combines TRBV30 with TRBJ2-7, with D uncertain. Germline V gives CDR1 GTSNPN, CDR2 SVGIG (reference sequence). The V and J ends lost 4 bases and 2 bases respectively, with 12 bases between them. The CDR3 runs to 13 residues. The CDR3 spells CAWNADLPYEQYF. DNA of the CDR3: TGTGCCTGGAATGCGGATTTACCCTACGAGCAGTACTTC.

The chain links TRBV7-9 to TRBJ1-1; 8 nucleotides match TRBD1. This CDR3 spans 14 amino acids. The J segment lost 7 bases and the V segment lost 0 bases, leaving 4 bases of the junction unmatched. Germline assignment: CDR1 SEHNR and CDR2 FQNEAQ (reference sequence). The CDR3 DNA reads as TGTGCCAGCAGCTTAGCAGCAGGGGGCGGTGAAGCTTTCTTT. It codes for CASSLAAGGGEAFF.

CDR3 region: CASSFGQRTNEKLFF. The CDR3 DNA reads TGTGCCAGCAGCTTCGGACAGAGAACTAATGAAAAACTGTTTTTT. This chain joins TRBV7-9 and TRBJ1-4, with TRBD1 as a possible D gene (6 bases). Germline V gives CDR1 SEHNR, CDR2 FQNEAQ (reference sequence). This CDR3 spans 15 amino acids. Trimming left V 3 bases short and J 1 base short, with 9 bases between.

The chain is built from TRBV7-8 and TRBJ1-5; D remains unclear. This CDR3 region has 16 residues. Trimming took 1 base from V and 0 from J, leaving 10 bases between them. CDR1 is SGHVS and CDR2 is FQNEAQ in the germline V gene. In DNA, the CDR3 is TGTGCCAGCAGCTTAGTAGGATACTATAGCAATCAGCCCCAGCATTTT. Protein product: CASSLVGYYSNQPQHF.

Worth noting for this clone: Different DNA sequences within this sample yield the same CDR3. This chain connects TRBV5-4 to TRBJ1-1; tentatively, D is TRBD1 (5 bases). The CDR3 spans 13 residues. V gave up 2 bases and J gave up 4 bases, with 9 bases separating them. Germline CDR1 reads SGHNT; CDR2 reads YYREEE (reference sequence). CDR3 sequence reads: CASSFRGGTEAFF. DNA for the CDR3: TGTGCCAGCAGCTTCCGGGGGGGCACTGAAGCTTTCTTT.

The table lists this clone with a few counts. This chain uses TRBV4-1 with TRBJ1-4; D not resolved. Looked up from germline, CDR1 is MGHRA and CDR2 is YSYEKL. The CDR3 is made up of 14 amino acids. V gave up 3 bases and J gave up 5 bases, with 10 bases separating them. The CDR3 sequence is CASSHIGRNEKLFF. The CDR3 coding sequence is TGCGCCAGCAGCCACATAGGGAGAAATGAAAAACTGTTTTTT.

The V gene is TRBV7-9, the J gene TRBJ1-1; tentative D call: TRBD1 (6 bases). CDR3 length equals 13 residues. Germline V lookup: CDR1 SEHNR, CDR2 FQNEAQ (reference sequence). The germline V and J ends were trimmed by 6 bases and 3 bases, with 11 bases remaining between them. CDR3 sequence reads: CASRSSGDTEAFF. The CDR3 DNA sequence: TGTGCCAGCAGGTCCTCAGGGGACACTGAAGCTTTCTTT.

J is TRBJ2-7 and V is TRBV2; 10 bases agree with TRBD2. The CDR3 is 15 residues long. The germline V gene has CDR1 SNHLY and CDR2 FYNNEI. V gave up 6 bases and J gave up 11 bases; unmatched junction bases: 16. Here the CDR3 reads CASRAHSGGPPGKYF. Here the CDR3 DNA reads TGTGCCAGCAGGGCCCATAGCGGGGGGCCTCCTGGGAAGTACTTC.

V is TRBV19 and J is TRBJ1-3, with a possible D match to TRBD1 (6 bases). The CDR3 is 17 residues long. The germline V and J ends were trimmed by 7 bases and 2 bases, with 21 bases remaining between them. The V gene's germline CDR1 is LNHDA and CDR2 SQIVND (reference sequence). The CDR3 here is CASIPLSTGFTGNTIYF. DNA of the CDR3: TGTGCCAGTATCCCTCTTTCAACAGGGTTTACTGGAAACACCATATATTTT. Looking up the rest from reference TRBV19 and TRBJ1-3 gives the full variable domain: DGGITQSPKYLFRKEGQNVTLSCEQNLNHDAMYWYRQDPGQGLRLIYYSQIVNDFQKGDIAEGYSVSREKKESFPLTVTSAQKNPTAFYLCASIPLSTGFTGNTIYFGEGSWLTVV.

The rearrangement uses TRBV14 and TRBJ2-7, with 9 bases matching TRBD2. The length of the CDR3 is 15 residues. V shed 4 bases, J shed 2 bases, and the junction held 6 bases outside the gene matches. Looked up from germline, CDR1 is SGHDN and CDR2 is FVKESK. This CDR3 reads CASSRHSGGAYEQYF. In DNA form, the CDR3 reads TGTGCCAGCAGCCGCCATAGCGGGGGAGCCTACGAGCAGTACTTC. The full variable domain, its missing parts supplied by reference TRBV14 and TRBJ2-7, is EAGVTQFPSHSVIEKGQTVTLRCDPISGHDNLYWYRRVMGKEIKFLLHFVKESKQDESGMPNNRFLAERTGGTYSTLKVQPAELEDSGVYFCASSRHSGGAYEQYFGPGTRLTVT.

This rearrangement joins TRBV6-4 to TRBJ2-5; D is possibly TRBD1 (6 bases). The J call could be wrong; TRBJ2-7 is a better fit for the DNA end. Germline V gene lookup returns CDR1 MRHNA and CDR2 SNTAGT. The CDR3 is made up of 14 amino acids. CDR3 nucleotides: TGTGCCAGCAGTGACTCTACTACAGGGTACGAGCAGTACTTC. It encodes CASSDSTTGYEQYF.

The gene calls are TRBV7-3 and TRBJ2-3; a weak D match, TRBD1 (5 bases). The germline V and J ends were trimmed by 5 bases and 8 bases, with 14 bases remaining between them. The CDR3 length is 13 residues. Germline V CDR1 and CDR2: SGHTA, FQGTGA. In nucleotides, the CDR3 is TGTGCCAGCAGCCCAGGGCCAGTGACTACGCAGTATTTT. Residues: CASSPGPVTTQYF.

V is TRBV18 and J is TRBJ1-2; D not resolved. The germline CDR1 and CDR2 sequences are KGHSH and LQKENI. The ends were cut back, 5 bases at V and 4 bases at J, with 14 bases in the middle. This CDR3 has 14 amino acids. The CDR3 spells CASSAEGPSYGYTF. CDR3 DNA sequence: TGTGCCAGCTCAGCTGAGGGCCCAAGCTATGGCTACACCTTC.

This clone was recorded once. The chain links TRBV6-5 to TRBJ1-1; a weak D match, TRBD1 (6 bases). V lost 0 bases and J 0 bases, leaving 11 bases between the germline ends. The CDR3 has 16 amino acids. CDR1 and CDR2 (germline): MNHEY, SVGAGI. The CDR3 DNA sequence: TGTGCCAGCAGTTACTCGTACGCAGGGGTGAACACTGAAGCTTTCTTT. As protein: CASSYSYAGVNTEAFF.

The chain carries TRBV6-1 and TRBJ2-5; D call uncertain. CDR1 MNHNS and CDR2 SASEGT come from the germline V gene. V was pared by 6 bases and J by 5 bases, with 13 bases between. The CDR3 covers 13 residues. The CDR3 is CASRGRQWETQYF. CDR3 DNA sequence: TGTGCCAGCAGGGGCAGGCAGTGGGAGACCCAGTACTTC.

The V call is TRBV11-2, the J call TRBJ2-3; no definite D call. CDR1 is SGHAT, CDR2 FQNNGV, per germline. This CDR3 has 11 amino acids. V lost 5 bases to trimming and J lost 10 bases, with 10 bases between them. The CDR3 DNA follows: TGTGCCAGCAGCCACTCTCAGGCGCAGTATTTT. It specifies CASSHSQAQYF.

The chain has TRBV7-9 and TRBJ1-6; a possible D gene is TRBD1 (5 bases). The length of the CDR3 is 15 residues. The germline V and J ends were trimmed by 7 bases and 4 bases, with 14 bases remaining between them. CDR1 and CDR2 (germline): SEHNR, FQNEAQ (reference sequence). CDR3 DNA: TGTGCCAGCACCGCGGCAGGGATGTATAATTCACCCCTCCACTTT. Translation gives CASTAAGMYNSPLHF.

With respect to this clone: The junction departs from germline at one end; a sequencing error may be responsible. The rearrangement joins TRBV7-9 to TRBJ2-5, with 8 bases fitting TRBD2. CDR3 length: 13 residues. CDR1 and CDR2 (germline): SEHNR, FQNEAQ (reference sequence). CDR3 amino acids: CSSVAGLQETQYF. CDR3 in DNA: TGTTCCAGCGTAGCGGGGCTGCAAGAGACCCAGTACTTC.

A note on this clone: At one of its ends the junction is not consistent with the germline gene, which may arise from a read error. The V call is TRBV7-9, the J call TRBJ2-2, with 7 bases that match TRBD1. Germline V gene sequence: CDR1 SEHNR, CDR2 FQNEAQ (reference sequence). The CDR3 covers 18 residues. DNA for the CDR3: TGTTCCAGCAGCCCAGCCCCGGGTACAGGGGCCAGCACCGGGGAGCTGTTTTTT. As protein: CSSSPAPGTGASTGELFF.

This sequence joins TRBV19 and TRBJ1-3; 7 bases align to TRBD1. There are 12 residues in the CDR3. Germline loops: CDR1 LNHDA, CDR2 SQIVND (reference sequence). Unmatched junction bases numbered 9, after V lost 5 bases and J lost 14 bases. CDR3 sequence reads: CASSLTPDRLYF. In DNA form, the CDR3 reads TGTGCCAGTAGTCTCACCCCGGACAGGCTATATTTT.

The chain combines TRBV5-5 with TRBJ2-3; 12 bases match TRBD2. Germline values: CDR1 SGHKS, CDR2 YYEKEE (reference sequence). The junction had 12 bases not matched to a gene; V was cut back by 3 bases and J by 7 bases. The CDR3 loop spans 17 amino acids. The CDR3 loop is CASSWTLAGGPGNTQYF. The CDR3 bases are TGTGCCAGCAGCTGGACCCTAGCGGGGGGGCCAGGAAATACGCAGTATTTT.

This rearrangement joins TRBV19 to TRBJ1-6; no definite D call. The V and J ends lost 5 bases and 6 bases respectively, with 17 bases between them. This CDR3 has 16 amino acids. Germline assignment: CDR1 LNHDA and CDR2 SQIVND (reference sequence). Here the CDR3 reads CASSLPKAGRNSPLHF. The CDR3 coding sequence is TGTGCCAGTAGTCTCCCAAAGGCAGGCCGTAATTCACCCCTCCACTTT.

This clone appeared a single time. A read error may account for a junction end that differs from germline. The rearrangement links TRBV7-7 to TRBJ2-3; 8 bases agree with TRBD2. Germline lookup yields CDR1 SSHAT and CDR2 FNYEAQ (reference sequence). The CDR3 is 12 residues long. This chain's CDR3 is CASSSGGGTQYF. The CDR3 coding sequence is TGTGCTAGCAGCTCCGGGGGGGGAACGCAGTATTTT.

A few counts support this clone. The chain is built from TRBV9 and TRBJ2-7; D is unresolved. The CDR3 is made up of 14 amino acids. Deletions cut 0 bases from V and 5 bases from J, with 12 bases between. In germline, CDR1 is SGDLS, CDR2 YYNGEE. CDR3 loop: CASSVVPGSHEQYF. The DNA for the CDR3 is TGTGCCAGCAGCGTAGTACCAGGTTCACACGAGCAGTACTTC.